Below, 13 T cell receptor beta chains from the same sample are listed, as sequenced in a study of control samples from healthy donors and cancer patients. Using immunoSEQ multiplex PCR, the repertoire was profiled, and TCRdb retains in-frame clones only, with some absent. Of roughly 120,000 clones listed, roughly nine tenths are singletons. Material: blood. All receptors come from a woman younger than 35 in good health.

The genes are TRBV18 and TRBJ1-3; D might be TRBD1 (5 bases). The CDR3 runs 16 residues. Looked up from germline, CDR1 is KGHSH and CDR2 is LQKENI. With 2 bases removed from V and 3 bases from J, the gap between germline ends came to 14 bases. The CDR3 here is CASSPRLRDGGNTIYF. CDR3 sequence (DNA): TGTGCCAGCTCACCAAGGTTACGGGACGGTGGAAACACCATATATTTT.

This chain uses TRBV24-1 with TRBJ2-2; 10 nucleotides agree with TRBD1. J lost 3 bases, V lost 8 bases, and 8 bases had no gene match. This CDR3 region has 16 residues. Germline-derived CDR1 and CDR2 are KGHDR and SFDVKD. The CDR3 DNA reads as TGTGCCACCAATCCGGGACAGGGGTTAGACACCGGGGAGCTGTTTTTT. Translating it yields CATNPGQGLDTGELFF.

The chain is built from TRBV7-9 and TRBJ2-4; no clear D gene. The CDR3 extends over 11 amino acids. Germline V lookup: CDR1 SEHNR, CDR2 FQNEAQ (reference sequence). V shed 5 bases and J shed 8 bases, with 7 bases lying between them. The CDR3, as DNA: TGTGCCAGCAGCCCTAACTACATTCAGTACTTC. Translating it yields CASSPNYIQYF. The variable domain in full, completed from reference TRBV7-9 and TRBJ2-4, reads DTGVSQNPRHKITKRGQNVTFRCDPISEHNRLYWYRQTLGQGPEFLTYFQNEAQLEKSRLLSDRFSAERPKGSFSTLEIQRTEQGDSAMYLCASSPNYIQYFGAGTRLSVL.

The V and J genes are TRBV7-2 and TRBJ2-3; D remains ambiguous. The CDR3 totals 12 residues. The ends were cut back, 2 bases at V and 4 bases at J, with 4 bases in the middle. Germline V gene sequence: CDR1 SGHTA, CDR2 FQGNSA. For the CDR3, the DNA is TGTGCCAGCAGCTTACGAGCAGATACGCAGTATTTT. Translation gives CASSLRADTQYF.

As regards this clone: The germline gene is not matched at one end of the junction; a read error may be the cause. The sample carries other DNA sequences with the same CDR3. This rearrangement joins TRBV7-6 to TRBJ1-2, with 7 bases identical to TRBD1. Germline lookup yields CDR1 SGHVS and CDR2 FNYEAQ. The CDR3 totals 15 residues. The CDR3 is CASSSQEGASYGYTF. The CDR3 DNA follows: TGTGCTAGCAGCTCCCAGGAGGGGGCGAGTTATGGCTACACCTTC. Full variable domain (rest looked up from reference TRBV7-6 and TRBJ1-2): GAGVSQSPRYKVTKRGQDVALRCDPISGHVSLYWYRQALGQGPEFLTYFNYEAQQDKSGLPNDRFSAERPEGSISTLTIQRTEQRDSAMYRCASSSQEGASYGYTFGSGTRLTVV.

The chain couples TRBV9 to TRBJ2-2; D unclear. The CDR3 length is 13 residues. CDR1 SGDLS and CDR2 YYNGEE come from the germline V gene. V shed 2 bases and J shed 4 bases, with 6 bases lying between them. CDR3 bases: TGTGCCAGCAGCGTCCGAGGCACCGGGGAGCTGTTTTTT. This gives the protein CASSVRGTGELFF.

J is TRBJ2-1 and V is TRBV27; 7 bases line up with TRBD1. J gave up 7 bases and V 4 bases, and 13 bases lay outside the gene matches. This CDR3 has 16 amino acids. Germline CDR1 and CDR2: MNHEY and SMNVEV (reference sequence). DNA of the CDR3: TGTGCCAGCAGTTCCTATCCACGGACAGGTATAAATGAGCAGTTCTTC. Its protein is CASSSYPRTGINEQFF.

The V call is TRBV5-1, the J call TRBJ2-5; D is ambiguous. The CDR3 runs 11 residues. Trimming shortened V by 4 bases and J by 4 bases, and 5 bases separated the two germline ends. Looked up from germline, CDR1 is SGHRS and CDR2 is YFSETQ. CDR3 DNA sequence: TGCGCCAGCAGCGGGCGAGAGACCCAGTACTTC. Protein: CASSGRETQYF.

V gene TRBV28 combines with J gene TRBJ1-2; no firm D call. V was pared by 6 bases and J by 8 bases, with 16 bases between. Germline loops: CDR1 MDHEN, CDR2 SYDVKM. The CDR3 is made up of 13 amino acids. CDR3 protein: CASSLTLSGGYTF. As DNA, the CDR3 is TGTGCCAGCAGCTTAACACTGAGTGGGGGCTACACCTTC.

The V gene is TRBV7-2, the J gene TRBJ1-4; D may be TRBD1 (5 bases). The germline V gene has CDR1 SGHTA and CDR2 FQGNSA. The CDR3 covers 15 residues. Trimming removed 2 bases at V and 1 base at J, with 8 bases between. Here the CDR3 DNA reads TGTGCCAGCAGCTTATCCGGGGGAACTAATGAAAAACTGTTTTTT. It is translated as CASSLSGGTNEKLFF.

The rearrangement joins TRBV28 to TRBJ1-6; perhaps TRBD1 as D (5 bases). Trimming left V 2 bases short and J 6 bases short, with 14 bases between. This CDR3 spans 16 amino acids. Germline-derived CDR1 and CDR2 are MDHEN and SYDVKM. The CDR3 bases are TGTGCCAGCAGTTTACCGGACACAACTCTTAATTCACCCCTCCACTTT. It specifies CASSLPDTTLNSPLHF. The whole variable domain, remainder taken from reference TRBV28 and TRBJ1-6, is DVKVTQSSRYLVKRTGEKVFLECVQDMDHENMFWYRQDPGLGLRLIYFSYDVKMKEKGDIPEGYSVSREKKERFSLILESASTNQTSMYLCASSLPDTTLNSPLHFGNGTRLTVT.

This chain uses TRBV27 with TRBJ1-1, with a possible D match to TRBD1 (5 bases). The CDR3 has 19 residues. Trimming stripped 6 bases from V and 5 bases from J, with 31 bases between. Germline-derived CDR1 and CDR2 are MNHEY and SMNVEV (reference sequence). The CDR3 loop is CASSPGRYRSIVLGTEAFF. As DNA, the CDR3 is TGTGCCAGCAGCCCCGGTCGGTACAGGTCCATTGTCTTGGGGACTGAAGCTTTCTTT.

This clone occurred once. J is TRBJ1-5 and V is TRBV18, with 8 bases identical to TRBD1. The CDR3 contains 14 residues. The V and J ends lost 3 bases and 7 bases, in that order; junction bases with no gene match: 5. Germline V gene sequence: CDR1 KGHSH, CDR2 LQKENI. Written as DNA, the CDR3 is TGTGCCAGCTCACCCCTTGACAGGGGCCAGCCCCAGCATTTT. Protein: CASSPLDRGQPQHF.